One and the same sample provided the 13 T cell receptor beta chains below, sequenced in a study of shared clonotypes between healthy human individuals. CD8 cells classed as naive were CD45RO-negative and positively selected for CCR7, excluding terminally differentiated effector memory CD45RA+ cells. The table came from immunoSEQ multiplex PCR; TCRdb's copy has only in-frame clones and leaves some out. The sample lists approximately 600,000 clones, about 95% occurring once. The sequenced sample was naive CD8+ T cells sorted from blood. Receptor source: a woman aged 25 to 45 in good health.

The genes are TRBV7-8 and TRBJ2-5; the match to TRBD1 covers 7 bases. Looked up from germline, CDR1 is SGHVS and CDR2 is FQNEAQ. The trim removed 7 bases at V and 6 bases at J, leaving 8 bases unmatched. The CDR3 is made up of 13 amino acids. This chain's CDR3 is CASTTGVLKTQYF. CDR3 nucleotides: TGTGCCAGCACAACAGGGGTTTTAAAGACCCAGTACTTC.

The rearrangement uses TRBV4-1 and TRBJ1-1; 7 bases map to TRBD1. Trimming cost V 0 bases and J 5 bases; bases outside gene matches: 6. Germline V gene data show CDR1 as MGHRA and CDR2 as YSYEKL. This CDR3 region has 15 residues. This chain's CDR3 is CASSQDQGGGTEAFF. Here the CDR3 DNA reads TGCGCCAGCAGCCAAGATCAAGGGGGCGGGACTGAAGCTTTCTTT.

The rearrangement joins TRBV4-1 to TRBJ2-1; D ambiguous. This CDR3 comprises 14 residues. Germline V gene data show CDR1 as MGHRA and CDR2 as YSYEKL. V lost 2 bases and J 0 bases, leaving 5 bases between the germline ends. This CDR3 reads CASSQRVSYNEQFF. In DNA form, the CDR3 reads TGCGCCAGCAGCCAACGGGTCTCCTACAATGAGCAGTTCTTC.

The chain is built from TRBV2 and TRBJ1-1; the D is unclear. In germline, CDR1 is SNHLY, CDR2 FYNNEI. The CDR3 is 13 residues long. The V end lost 7 bases, the J end lost 2 bases, and 11 bases lay between the germline ends. The CDR3 loop reads CASNAGYNTEAFF. The CDR3 DNA is TGTGCCAGCAATGCAGGTTATAACACTGAAGCTTTCTTT.

The chain links TRBV5-4 to TRBJ2-7, with 7 bases matching TRBD1. After removal of 4 bases from V and 4 bases from J, the junction contained 5 bases not matched to a gene. The CDR3 is 13 residues long. Germline loops: CDR1 SGHNT, CDR2 YYREEE (reference sequence). The CDR3 loop reads CASSQDRKYEQYF. The DNA of the CDR3 is TGTGCCAGCAGCCAGGACAGGAAATACGAGCAGTACTTC.

The rearrangement uses TRBV11-2 and TRBJ2-7; no reliable D call. The germline V gene encodes CDR1 SGHAT and CDR2 FQNNGV. The germline V and J ends were trimmed by 1 base and 0 bases, with 4 bases remaining between them. The CDR3 totals 13 residues. The CDR3 sequence is CASSLARSYEQYF. Written as DNA, the CDR3 is TGTGCCAGCAGCTTAGCTCGCTCCTACGAGCAGTACTTC. The whole variable domain, filled in from reference TRBV11-2 and TRBJ2-7, reads EAGVAQSPRYKIIEKRQSVAFWCNPISGHATLYWYQQILGQGPKLLIQFQNNGVVDDSQLPKDRFSAERLKGVDSTLKIQPAKLEDSAVYLCASSLARSYEQYFGPGTRLTVT.

V usage is TRBV27 and J usage is TRBJ2-7; no definite D call. This CDR3 spans 14 amino acids. The V end lost 0 bases, the J end lost 0 bases, and 6 bases lay between the germline ends. Per the germline V gene, CDR1 is MNHEY and CDR2 is SMNVEV (reference sequence). The CDR3 spells CASSLSSPSYEQYF. CDR3 bases: TGTGCCAGCAGTTTATCGAGTCCCTCCTACGAGCAGTACTTC.

The chain links TRBV6-5 to TRBJ2-1; D is possibly TRBD1 (7 bases). Trimming took 5 bases from V and 8 from J, leaving 13 bases between them. The germline V gene encodes CDR1 MNHEY and CDR2 SVGAGI. CDR3 length: 13 residues. The CDR3: CASSPLRGDEQFF. The CDR3 nucleotides read TGTGCCAGCAGTCCCCTCAGGGGGGATGAGCAGTTCTTC.

V is TRBV5-4 and J is TRBJ1-4, with 9 nucleotides matching TRBD1. CDR3 length: 15 residues. V lost 3 bases to trimming and J lost 4 bases; unmatched junction nucleotides: 4. From germline, CDR1 is SGHNT and CDR2 YYREEE (reference sequence). This chain's CDR3 is CASSSPGQGNEKLFF. In DNA form, the CDR3 reads TGTGCCAGCAGCTCCCCGGGACAGGGTAATGAAAAACTGTTTTTT.

This clone occurred a few times. Distinct nucleotide sequences in the sample also encode this CDR3. V and J are TRBV28 and TRBJ2-2; D is undetermined. Germline CDR1 MDHEN, CDR2 SYDVKM. The ends were cut back, 3 bases at V and 4 bases at J, with 0 bases in the middle. The CDR3 extends over 11 amino acids. This CDR3 reads CASSFTGELFF. Here the CDR3 DNA reads TGTGCCAGCAGTTTCACCGGGGAGCTGTTTTTT.

Concerning this clone itself: Germline and junction disagree at one end, which may indicate a read error. This chain joins TRBV28 and TRBJ1-5; no definite D call. The CDR3 contains 13 residues. Per the germline V gene, CDR1 is MDHEN and CDR2 is SYDVKM. The CDR3 is CASNLEGNQPQHF. The CDR3 coding sequence is TGTGCCAGCAATTTAGAGGGCAATCAGCCCCAGCATTTT.

The chain couples TRBV4-1 to TRBJ2-2, with 8 bases fitting TRBD1. With 2 bases clipped from V and 6 bases from J, the junction kept 2 bases outside the gene matches. CDR3 length equals 14 residues. The germline V gene has CDR1 MGHRA and CDR2 YSYEKL. As DNA, the CDR3 is TGCGCCAGCAGCCAATTACAGGGGGCCGGGGAGCTGTTTTTT. This translates into CASSQLQGAGELFF.

This chain joins TRBV2 and TRBJ2-7, with 8 bases lining up with TRBD1. The trim removed 6 bases at V and 4 bases at J, leaving 8 bases unmatched. Germline V gene lookup returns CDR1 SNHLY and CDR2 FYNNEI. The CDR3 loop spans 14 amino acids. Here the CDR3 DNA reads TGTGCCAGCAGCGATGGGACAGGATGGTACGAGCAGTACTTC. It translates to CASSDGTGWYEQYF.